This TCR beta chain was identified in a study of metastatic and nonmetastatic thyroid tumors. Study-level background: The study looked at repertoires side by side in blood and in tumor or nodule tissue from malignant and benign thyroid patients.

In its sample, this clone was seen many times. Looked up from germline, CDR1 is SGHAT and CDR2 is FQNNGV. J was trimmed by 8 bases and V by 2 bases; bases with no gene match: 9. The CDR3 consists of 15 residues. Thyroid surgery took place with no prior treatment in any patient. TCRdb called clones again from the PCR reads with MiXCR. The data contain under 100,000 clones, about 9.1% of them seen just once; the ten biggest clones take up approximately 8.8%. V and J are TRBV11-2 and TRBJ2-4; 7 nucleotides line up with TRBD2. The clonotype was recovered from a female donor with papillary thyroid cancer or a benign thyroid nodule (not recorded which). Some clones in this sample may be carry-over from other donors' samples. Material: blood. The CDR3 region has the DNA TGTGCCAGCAGCTTACGGGGAGGGCTTTGGGACATTCAGTACTTC. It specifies CASSLRGGLWDIQYF.